This T cell receptor beta chain came from a study of PD-1 blockade in mismatch repair-deficient tumors. The CDR3 extends over 16 amino acids. V was cut by 2 bases and J by 0 bases, with 12 bases left in between. The V gene's germline CDR1 is SGHTA and CDR2 FQGNSA. Mismatch repair deficiency was confirmed in all patients, by PCR or immunohistochemistry. TCRdb's table, derived via immunoSEQ multiplex PCR, lists solely in-frame clones and lacks some. The data hold more than 30,000 clones, with more than 75% observed a single time. Specimen: peripheral blood, collected roughly 76 weeks after starting pembrolizumab. This sequence joins TRBV7-2 and TRBJ2-3; D is uncertain. The source of this sequence is an adult with mismatch repair-deficient cancer. The CDR3 coding sequence is TGTGCCAGCAGCTTACTCTCGGTACAGAGCACAGATACGCAGTATTTT. It specifies CASSLLSVQSTDTQYF.